This entry is about one T cell receptor beta chain. Antigen: not known. The data belong to a study of graft-versus-host responses after intestinal transplantation. Study-level background: Anti-thymocyte globulin served as induction for all recipients, who then took tacrolimus and steroids for 2 to 4 years. Study-level results: Investigators detected GvH clones in recipient marrow, with some emerging earlier in ileum or blood. Patients who carried graft-donor T cell macrochimerism also had high graft-versus-host to host-versus-graft clonal ratios in their allografts. Circulating GvH clones peaking coincided with falling HvG clones soon after transplant.

The CDR3 totals 17 residues. The germline CDR1 and CDR2 sequences are SGHTA and FQGNSA. Trimming took off 5 bases at V and 6 bases at J, with 23 bases between the two ends. Sequenced by immunoSEQ multiplex PCR; TCRdb stores in-frame clones only, minus some. Seen here are some 100,000 clones, 87% observed once, and the top ten hold roughly 0.97%. The sequence was obtained from a human donor who was the organ donor for an intestinal transplant. Sequences were derived from unstimulated CD4+ T cells sorted from spleen or lymph node cells, sampled before transplant. V gene TRBV7-2 combines with J gene TRBJ1-5, with unresolved D. For the CDR3, the DNA is TGTGCCAGCAGCCTAAGCGTACCCTCTCGGGTACCTCAGCCCCAGCATTTT. Residues: CASSLSVPSRVPQPQHF.